This T cell receptor beta chain came from a study of human T cells and chemical hapten exposure. Study outcomes and limitations: No change in TCRs above 1 in 1000 frequency was produced by DPC sensitization. The formation of large CDR3 similarity clusters by expanded TCRs significantly exceeded that of controls.

Trimming stripped 5 bases from V and 8 bases from J, with 16 bases between. The germline V gene encodes CDR1 SQVTM and CDR2 ANQGSEA. This CDR3 has 13 amino acids. Time point given: pre-sensitization, week 0. The treatment: therapeutic diphenylcyclopropenone sensitization with weekly scalp DPC. The authors' total RNA extraction used unfractionated whole blood. Remarks on this clonotype: The antigen is not known.

TCRdb redid the calling of the RACE reads with MiXCR, one entry per CDR3 protein. The sample yields about 180,000 distinct CDR3 sequences, approximately 31% seen once. V and J are TRBV29-1 and TRBJ2-1; TRBD1 might be the D (5 bases). The material was whole blood, obtained in connection with sensitization to the hapten diphenylcyclopropenone (DPC). This receptor was obtained from a woman in her twenties or thirties with alopecia areata. Some clones in this sample may be carry-over from other donors' samples. The CDR3 coding sequence is TGCAGCGTTTCAAATCTCCAGGGATATGAGCAGTTCTTC. It is translated as CSVSNLQGYEQFF.